Each of the 15 T cell receptor beta chains below was sequenced from the same sample in a study of blood T cells in healthy people across ages. PCR was performed a second time for 7 to 11 cycles using a sample-barcoded 5' primer and a J-beta primer mix. TCRdb ran MiXCR on the 5' RACE reads and lists one entry per CDR3 protein. The profile covers hundreds of thousands of distinct CDR3 sequences, with about 43% appearing a single time and around 30% taken by the ten largest. The sequencing input was blood. The receptors were sampled from an elderly man in good health.

V and J are TRBV6-2 or TRBV6-3 and TRBJ2-4, with no clear D. Germline CDR1 and CDR2: MNHEY and SVGEGT. This CDR3 comprises 15 residues. V gave up 3 bases and J gave up 2 bases, with 11 bases separating them. In DNA form, the CDR3 reads TGTGCCAGCAGTTATGGGCTAGAATCCAAAAACATTCAGTACTTC. Protein sequence: CASSYGLESKNIQYF.

J is TRBJ2-5 and V is TRBV7-3; D might be TRBD1 or TRBD2, each matching 6 bases. CDR3 length equals 14 residues. V was pared by 5 bases and J by 4 bases, with 14 bases between. The germline V gene has CDR1 SGHTA and CDR2 FQGTGA. The CDR3 region has the DNA TGTGCCAGCAGCCATCGGGGGCAGGGAGAGACCCAGTACTTC. This gives the protein CASSHRGQGETQYF.

This clonotype was observed many times. The rearrangement links TRBV29-1 to TRBJ2-5; D is perhaps TRBD1 (7 bases). Per the germline V gene, CDR1 is SQVTM and CDR2 is ANQGSEA. CDR3 length: 15 residues. Trimming removed 6 bases at V and 2 bases at J, with 19 bases between. The CDR3 DNA sequence: TGCAGCGTAACGGGGGACAGAAAAGGGCAAGAGACCCAGTACTTC. Protein sequence: CSVTGDRKGQETQYF.

This clonotype occurred once. This chain uses TRBV10-3 with TRBJ2-7; TRBD2 agrees at 7 bases. V was pared by 0 bases and J by 5 bases, with 4 bases of the junction left unmatched. This CDR3 is built from 14 residues. Germline V CDR1 and CDR2: ENHRY, SYGVKD. The CDR3 DNA follows: TGTGCCATCAGTGAGTCGGGAGGGGTGGACGAGCAGTACTTC. Its protein is CAISESGGVDEQYF.

A remark on this clonotype: As the CDR3 is not closed by the conserved phenylalanine or tryptophan, this likely results from a read error. V and J are TRBV5-1 and TRBJ2-1; 10 nucleotides match TRBD2. V dropped 0 bases and J dropped 5; count of bases not matched to a gene: 8. The CDR3 consists of 17 residues. The germline CDR1 and CDR2 sequences are SGHRS and YFSETQ. The CDR3 coding sequence is TGCGCCAGCAGCTTGGCGGGACTAGCGCGGGTTAACAATGAGCAGTTCTCC. It specifies CASSLAGLARVNNEQFS.

This clonotype has more than one count but fewer than ten. The chain recombines TRBV5-1 with TRBJ2-1; D might be TRBD2 (5 bases). CDR1 is SGHRS, CDR2 YFSETQ, per germline. This CDR3 contains 15 residues. V dropped 0 bases and J dropped 2 bases, with 9 bases sitting between them. CDR3 bases: TGCGCCAGCAGCTTGGATAGCGCAGCCTACAATGAGCAGTTCTTC. It is translated as CASSLDSAAYNEQFF.

V gene TRBV5-6 combines with J gene TRBJ2-5; TRBD1 is a possible D gene (6 bases). Germline loops: CDR1 SGHDT, CDR2 YYEEEE. This CDR3 spans 14 amino acids. V was shortened by 0 bases and J by 13 bases, with 19 bases between the two germline ends. The CDR3 nucleotides are TGTGCCAGCAGCTTGGGCGAGAGGGACAATGAGCGGTACTTC. As protein: CASSLGERDNERYF.

In this sample, this clonotype turned up many times. The CDR3 is CASSGTVTTYEQYF. CDR3 DNA sequence: TGTGCCAGCAGCGGGACAGTTACCACCTACGAGCAGTACTTC. V and J are TRBV5-6 and TRBJ2-7; 7 nucleotides align to TRBD1. Germline CDR1 is SGHDT and CDR2 is YYEEEE. Trimming at V came to 4 bases and at J to 2 bases, leaving 6 bases not matched to a gene. CDR3 length: 14 amino acids.

This clonotype was counted between two and nine times. The rearrangement uses TRBV6-5 and TRBJ2-7, with 9 bases identical to TRBD1. CDR3 size: 13 residues. Per germline, CDR1 MNHEY and CDR2 SVGAGI. The V segment lost 7 bases and the J segment 6 bases; nucleotides outside the gene matches: 7. The CDR3 DNA is TGTGCCAGCACTCCGGGACAGGGCCGCGAGCAGTACTTC. Its translation: CASTPGQGREQYF.

Details on this clonotype: A read error is possible here, since a much larger clone lies one base away. This chain uses TRBV27 with TRBJ2-7, with a possible D match to TRBD2 (7 bases). From germline, CDR1 is MNHEY and CDR2 SMNVEV (reference sequence). The CDR3 is 14 residues long. V gave up 6 bases and J gave up 7 bases, with 19 bases separating them. CDR3 coding DNA: TGTGCCAGCAGCTCCCGAGGGGGGGGAAATGAGCAGTACTTC. It yields the protein CASSSRGGGNEQYF.

At least ten counts were recorded for this clonotype. The chain couples TRBV4-2 to TRBJ2-7; D is unclear. This CDR3 has 15 amino acids. V was pared by 1 base and J by 4 bases, with 14 bases between. Germline values: CDR1 LGHNA, CDR2 YNFKEQ. The CDR3 bases are TGTGCCAGCAGCCAAGTTCCGGGCTCGGCATACGAGCAGTACTTC. It translates to CASSQVPGSAYEQYF.

This clonotype was found many times. With a much larger clone just one base away, this may be a read error. The chain links TRBV2 to TRBJ2-7; D assignment may be TRBD1 or TRBD2 (5 bases each). Germline V lookup: CDR1 SNHLY, CDR2 FYNNEI. Between the trimmed V and J ends, which lost 7 bases and 7 bases, there was a span of 20 bases. The CDR3 covers 14 residues. The chain's CDR3 is CASKLGPDSNEQYF. CDR3 DNA: TGTGCCAGCAAACTGGGACCAGATTCCAATGAGCAGTACTTC.

The rearrangement joins TRBV12-3 or TRBV12-4 to TRBJ2-3; perhaps TRBD1 as D (6 bases). CDR3 length: 16 amino acids. V gave up 2 bases and J gave up 4 bases, with 16 bases separating them. CDR3 in DNA: TGTGCCAGCAGTTTAATCAGGACAGCGTTACCAGATACGCAGTATTTT. This gives the protein CASSLIRTALPDTQYF.

The sample holds a few counts of this clonotype. J is TRBJ2-7 and V is TRBV5-6; 7 nucleotides agree with TRBD2. Germline V gene sequence: CDR1 SGHDT, CDR2 YYEEEE. V lost 4 bases to trimming and J lost 1 base; unmatched junction nucleotides: 8. The CDR3 contains 15 residues. CDR3 bases: TGTGCCAGCAGCCCGAGCGGGATGGGGTCCTACGAGCAGTACTTC. Translation: CASSPSGMGSYEQYF.

The rearrangement uses TRBV7-6 and TRBJ2-3; 10 nucleotides match TRBD2. V shed 5 bases and J 2 bases; nucleotides not matched to a gene: 7. This CDR3 is 16 amino acids long. CDR1 is SGHVS, CDR2 FNYEAQ, per germline. CDR3 loop: CASSAASGSPTDTQYF. In DNA form, the CDR3 reads TGTGCCAGCAGCGCCGCTAGCGGGAGTCCCACAGATACGCAGTATTTT. Full variable domain (remainder filled in from reference TRBV7-6 and TRBJ2-3): GAGVSQSPRYKVTKRGQDVALRCDPISGHVSLYWYRQALGQGPEFLTYFNYEAQQDKSGLPNDRFSAERPEGSISTLTIQRTEQRDSAMYRCASSAASGSPTDTQYFGPGTRLTVL.